This T cell receptor (beta chain) was profiled in a study of regulatory T cells in long-lasting Graves disease. The study's findings and limits: When disease was persistent, TRBV28, TRBJ1-2 and TRBJ2-5 were the favored segments. Persistent Graves' patients had lower TCR diversity than newly diagnosed ones.

Regarding time point: persistent/refractory GD, antithyroid drugs over 5 years with positive TRAb. From PBMCs, RNA was extracted and then used to make the TCR library. Blood from the periphery, approximately 9 milliliters in all, was drawn into EDTA tubes. V was cut by 2 bases and J by 5 bases, with 16 bases left in between. CDR1 and CDR2 from the germline V gene are LNHNV and YYDKDF (reference sequence). The CDR3 has 15 residues. This clonotype was found a few times. Antigen unknown. Sequencing libraries for TCR beta were prepared with iRepertoire HTBI primers and Arm-PCR of CDR3 regions. One entry per CDR3 protein, called by TCRdb with MiXCR from the multiplex PCR reads. The sample shows about 290,000 distinct CDR3 sequences, around 21% of them seen only once.

The input for sequencing was peripheral blood mononuclear cells (PBMCs), taken when the disease was refractory, from a patient treated with antithyroid drugs. The receptor was derived from a female donor with Graves disease. The rearrangement links TRBV15 to TRBJ2-7, with D perhaps matching TRBD1 or TRBD2 (5 bases each). The CDR3 region has the DNA TGTGCCACCAGCAGATCAGCAGAGGGGATGGACGAGCAGTACTTC. Encoded protein: CATSRSAEGMDEQYF.